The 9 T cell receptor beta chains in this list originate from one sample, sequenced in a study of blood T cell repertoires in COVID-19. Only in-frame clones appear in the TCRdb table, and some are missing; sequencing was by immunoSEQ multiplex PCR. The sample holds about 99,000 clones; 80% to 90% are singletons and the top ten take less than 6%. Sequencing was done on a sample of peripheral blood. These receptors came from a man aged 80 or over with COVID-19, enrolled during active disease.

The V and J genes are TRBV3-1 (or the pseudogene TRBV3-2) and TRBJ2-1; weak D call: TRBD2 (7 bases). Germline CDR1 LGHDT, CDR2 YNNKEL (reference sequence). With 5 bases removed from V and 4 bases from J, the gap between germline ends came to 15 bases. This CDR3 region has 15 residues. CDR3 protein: CASSASGGRYNEQFF. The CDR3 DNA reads TGTGCCAGCAGCGCTTCGGGGGGCCGGTACAATGAGCAGTTCTTC.

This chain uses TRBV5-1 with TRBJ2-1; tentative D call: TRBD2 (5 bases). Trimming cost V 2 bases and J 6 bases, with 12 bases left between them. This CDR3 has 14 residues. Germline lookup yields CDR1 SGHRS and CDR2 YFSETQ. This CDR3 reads CASSFELVGNEQFF. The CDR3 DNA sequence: TGCGCCAGCAGCTTTGAACTAGTTGGCAATGAGCAGTTCTTC.

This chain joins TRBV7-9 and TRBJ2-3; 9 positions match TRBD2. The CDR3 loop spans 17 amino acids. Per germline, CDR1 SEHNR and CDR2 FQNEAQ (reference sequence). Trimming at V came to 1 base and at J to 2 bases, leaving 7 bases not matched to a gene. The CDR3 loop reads CASSLDRGGRATDTQYF. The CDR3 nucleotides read TGTGCCAGCAGCTTAGACCGGGGCGGGAGGGCCACAGATACGCAGTATTTT.

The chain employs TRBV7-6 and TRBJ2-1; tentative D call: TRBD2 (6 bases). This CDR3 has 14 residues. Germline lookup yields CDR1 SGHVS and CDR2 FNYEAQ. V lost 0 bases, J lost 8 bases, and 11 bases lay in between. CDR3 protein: CASSLAGLRDEQFF. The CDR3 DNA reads TGTGCCAGCAGCTTAGCGGGACTCAGGGATGAGCAGTTCTTC.

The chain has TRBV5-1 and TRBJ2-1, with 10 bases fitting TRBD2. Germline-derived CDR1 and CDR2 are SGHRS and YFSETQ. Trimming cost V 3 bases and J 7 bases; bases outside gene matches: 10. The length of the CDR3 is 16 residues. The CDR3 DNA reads TGCGCCAGCAGCTCCGATAGGGAGCGGGGGGGGAATGAGCAGTTCTTC. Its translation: CASSSDRERGGNEQFF.

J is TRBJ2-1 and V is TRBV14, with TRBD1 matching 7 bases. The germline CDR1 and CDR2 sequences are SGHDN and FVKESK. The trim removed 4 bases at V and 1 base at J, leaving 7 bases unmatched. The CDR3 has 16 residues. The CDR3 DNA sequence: TGTGCCAGCAGCCTGGAGAGGGGGCATTCCTACAATGAGCAGTTCTTC. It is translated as CASSLERGHSYNEQFF.

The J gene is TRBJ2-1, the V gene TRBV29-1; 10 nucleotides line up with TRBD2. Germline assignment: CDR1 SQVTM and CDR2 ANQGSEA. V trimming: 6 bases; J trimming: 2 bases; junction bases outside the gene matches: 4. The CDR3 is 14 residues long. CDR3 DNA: TGCAGCGTGACCACTAGCGGGGCCTACAATGAGCAGTTCTTC. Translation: CSVTTSGAYNEQFF.

The CDR3 coding sequence is TGTGCCAGCAGCCCCTCGGGTTTAGAGACCCAGTACTTC. Protein: CASSPSGLETQYF. The chain employs TRBV6-5 and TRBJ2-5, with no clear D. This CDR3 is built from 13 residues. V lost 6 bases to trimming and J lost 4 bases, with 12 bases between them. Germline loops: CDR1 MNHEY, CDR2 SVGAGI.

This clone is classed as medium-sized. The CDR3 DNA sequence: TGTGCCACCATGCTCTCGAGGGCAGACGCCAGGTATGGCTACACCTTC. Protein sequence: CATMLSRADARYGYTF. The chain combines TRBV10-3 with TRBJ1-2; the D is unclear. In germline, CDR1 is ENHRY, CDR2 SYGVKD. V dropped 10 bases and J dropped 5 bases, with 26 bases sitting between them. The CDR3 is 16 amino acids.